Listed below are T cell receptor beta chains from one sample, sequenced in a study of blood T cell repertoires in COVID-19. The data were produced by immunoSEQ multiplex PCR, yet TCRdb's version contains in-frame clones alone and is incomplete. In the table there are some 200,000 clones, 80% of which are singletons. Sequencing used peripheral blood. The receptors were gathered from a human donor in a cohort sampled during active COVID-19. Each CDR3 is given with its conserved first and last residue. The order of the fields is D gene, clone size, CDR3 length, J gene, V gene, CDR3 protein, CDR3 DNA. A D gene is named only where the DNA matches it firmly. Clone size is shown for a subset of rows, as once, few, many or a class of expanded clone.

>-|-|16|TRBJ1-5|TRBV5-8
CASSTPTRYSNQPQHF
TGTGCCAGCAGCACCCCGACAAGGTATAGCAATCAGCCCCAGCATTTT
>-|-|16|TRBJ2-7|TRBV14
CASSQAGVGGIYEQYF
TGTGCCAGCAGCCAAGCCGGAGTTGGGGGGATCTACGAGCAGTACTTC
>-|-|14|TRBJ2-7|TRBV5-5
CASSLRGSVAEQYF
TGTGCCAGCAGCTTGCGAGGGTCGGTTGCCGAGCAGTACTTC
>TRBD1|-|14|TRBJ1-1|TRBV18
CASSLGQTNTEAFF
TGTGCCAGCTCCCTGGGACAGACGAACACTGAAGCTTTCTTT
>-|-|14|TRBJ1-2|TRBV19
CASRNVGVNYGYTF
TGTGCCAGTAGGAACGTGGGAGTGAACTATGGCTACACCTTC
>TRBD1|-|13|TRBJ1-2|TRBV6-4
CASSPDFTGAVSF
TGTGCCAGCAGCCCTGACTTCACAGGGGCTGTATCCTTC
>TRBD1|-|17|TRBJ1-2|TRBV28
CASSLRGRGLIDYGYTF
TGTGCCAGCAGTTTAAGGGGCAGGGGGCTCATCGACTATGGCTACACCTTC
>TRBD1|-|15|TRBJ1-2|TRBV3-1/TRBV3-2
CASSHPDTGEYGYTF
TGTGCCAGCAGCCACCCCGACACAGGGGAGTATGGCTACACCTTC
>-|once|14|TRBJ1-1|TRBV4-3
CASSQDSMNTEAFF
TGCGCCAGCAGCCAAGACAGTATGAACACTGAAGCTTTCTTT
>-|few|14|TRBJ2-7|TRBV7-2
CASSLGGTLKEQYF
TGTGCCAGCAGCTTAGGAGGGACATTGAAAGAGCAGTACTTC
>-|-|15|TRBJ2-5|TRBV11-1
CASSLRGQRQETQYF
TGTGCCAGCAGCCTACGCGGACAGAGACAAGAGACCCAGTACTTC
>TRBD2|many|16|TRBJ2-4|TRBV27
CASRLIAGGLYNIQYF
TGTGCCAGCAGGCTCATAGCGGGGGGGCTTTACAACATTCAGTACTTC
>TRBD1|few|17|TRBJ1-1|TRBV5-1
CASSLSTGGWSRTEAFF
TGCGCCAGCAGCTTGTCGACAGGGGGCTGGTCCAGGACTGAAGCTTTCTTT
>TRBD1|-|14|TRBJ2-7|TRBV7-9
CASSHSGQGYEQYF
TGTGCCAGCAGCCACTCGGGACAGGGCTACGAGCAGTACTTC
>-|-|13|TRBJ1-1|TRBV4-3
CASSQGSGGLAFF
TGCGCCAGCAGCCAAGGGTCCGGGGGGCTGGCTTTCTTT
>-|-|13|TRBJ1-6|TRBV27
CASSFDNYSPLHF
TGTGCCAGCAGTTTCGACAATTATTCACCCCTCCACTTT
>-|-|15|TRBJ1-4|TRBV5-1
CASSLGGQRNEKLFF
TGCGCCAGCAGCTTAGGCGGACAGCGTAATGAAAAACTGTTTTTT
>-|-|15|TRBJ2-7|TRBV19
CASSTQGTVGYEQYF
TGTGCCAGTAGTACTCAGGGTACGGTTGGTTACGAGCAGTACTTC
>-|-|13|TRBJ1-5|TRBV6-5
CASSYRGGQPQHF
TGTGCCAGCAGTTACCGAGGAGGGCAGCCCCAGCATTTT
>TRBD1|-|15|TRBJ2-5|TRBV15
CATSRARTGGETQYF
TGTGCCACCAGCAGAGCCAGGACAGGGGGAGAGACCCAGTACTTC
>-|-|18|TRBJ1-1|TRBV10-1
CASSEGRDGRESVTEAFF
TGCGCCAGCAGTGAAGGGAGGGATGGCAGGGAGTCAGTCACTGAAGCTTTCTTT
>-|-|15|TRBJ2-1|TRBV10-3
CAISESRESYNEQFF
TGTGCCATCAGTGAGTCGCGGGAATCCTACAATGAGCAGTTCTTC
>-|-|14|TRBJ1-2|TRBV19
CASFDRRRDYGYTF
TGTGCCAGTTTCGACAGGAGAAGGGACTATGGCTACACCTTC
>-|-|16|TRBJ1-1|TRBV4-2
CASSPRGHMGNTEAFF
TGTGCCAGCAGCCCAAGGGGACACATGGGTAACACTGAAGCTTTCTTT